The present T cell receptor beta chain was sequenced within a study of T cells in Graves' hyperthyroidism and ophthalmopathy. This CDR3 region has 13 residues. Germline V gene lookup returns CDR1 KGHDR and CDR2 SFDVKD. Trimming cost V 3 bases and J 5 bases, with 10 bases left between them. Points from the study as a whole: Most clonotypes expanded in the thyroid (above 0.001) were also present in blood.

A patient was excluded if there was uncontrolled infection, other autoimmune disease, pregnancy or lactation. In this sample, this clonotype turned up many times. Its antigen is unidentified. RNA transcripts yielded amplified TCR beta CDR3 regions. The HTBI primer set was used in a first-round RT-PCR of the TCR CDR3. One entry per CDR3 protein, called by TCRdb with MiXCR from the multiplex PCR reads. The sample carries about 420,000 distinct CDR3 sequences, roughly 15% recorded once. This rearrangement joins TRBV24-1 to TRBJ2-7; D perhaps matches TRBD1 (5 bases). The sample was blood. The receptor comes from a woman in her late teens or twenties with Graves' hyperthyroidism. The CDR3 sequence: CATSDPAGNEQYF. For the CDR3, the DNA is TGTGCCACCAGTGATCCGGCAGGGAACGAGCAGTACTTC.